The source of this T cell receptor (beta chain) is a study of blood T cell repertoires in COVID-19. As for the study in general: Samples came from the United States, Italy and Spain, spanning acute and convalescent COVID-19. Sources were T cells, B-cell-depleted T cells, or PBMCs; the material itself was cDNA or gDNA.

Only a few counts were recorded for this clone. Authors' data handling: Amplification of reference gene primers provided the estimated nucleated cell counts. The assay was immunoSEQ multiplex PCR, and TCRdb's table has in-frame clones only and misses some. V and J calls and clone size are given by that table; D and trimming were obtained from the DNA. The sample has approximately 170,000 clones, 80% to 90% seen once. The length of the CDR3 is 14 residues. Germline V gene sequence: CDR1 SGHDT, CDR2 YYEEEE. V lost 6 bases, J lost 3 bases, and 6 bases stayed unmatched. Material for sequencing was peripheral blood. This clonotype was sampled from a middle-aged man with active or convalescent COVID-19. The chain carries TRBV5-6 and TRBJ2-1; 7 bases match TRBD2. The CDR3 DNA sequence: TGTGCCAGCACGGAGACTAGCTTCTACAATGAGCAGTTCTTC. Translated, it gives CASTETSFYNEQFF.